This T cell receptor beta chain was identified during a study of cytomegalovirus exposure and HLA in healthy donors. PCR involved 60 Vbeta and 13 Jbeta primers. Clones were read by immunoSEQ multiplex PCR, and TCRdb kept only the in-frame ones, dropping some. The sample shows about 130,000 clones, approximately 80% of them seen only once. The V and J ends lost 1 base and 0 bases respectively, with 10 bases between them. In germline, CDR1 is SGHNT, CDR2 YENEEA. The CDR3 runs to 16 residues. The specimen was PBMCs. The J gene is TRBJ2-1, the V gene TRBV11-3; the D is unclear. This TCR was recovered from a man aged 45-60 years in good health and CMV-seronegative. The CDR3: CASSLAAESSYNEQFF. The CDR3 nucleotides are TGTGCCAGCAGCTTAGCTGCAGAAAGCTCCTACAATGAGCAGTTCTTC.